This T cell receptor beta chain was documented in a study of control samples from healthy donors and cancer patients. Trimming removed 5 bases at V and 8 bases at J, with 21 bases between. The CDR3 spans 15 residues. Germline V gene data show CDR1 as SEHNR and CDR2 as FQNEAQ (reference sequence). Sequenced by immunoSEQ multiplex PCR; TCRdb stores in-frame clones only, minus some. The sample records 170,000 or so clones, over 85% being singletons. Source material: blood. This sequence joins TRBV7-9 and TRBJ1-2; D remains unclear. This TCR derives from a man between 25 and 39 years old in good health. The CDR3 protein is CASSPRNSDLGGYTF. CDR3 coding DNA: TGTGCCAGCAGCCCAAGGAACAGCGACCTGGGGGGCTACACCTTC.